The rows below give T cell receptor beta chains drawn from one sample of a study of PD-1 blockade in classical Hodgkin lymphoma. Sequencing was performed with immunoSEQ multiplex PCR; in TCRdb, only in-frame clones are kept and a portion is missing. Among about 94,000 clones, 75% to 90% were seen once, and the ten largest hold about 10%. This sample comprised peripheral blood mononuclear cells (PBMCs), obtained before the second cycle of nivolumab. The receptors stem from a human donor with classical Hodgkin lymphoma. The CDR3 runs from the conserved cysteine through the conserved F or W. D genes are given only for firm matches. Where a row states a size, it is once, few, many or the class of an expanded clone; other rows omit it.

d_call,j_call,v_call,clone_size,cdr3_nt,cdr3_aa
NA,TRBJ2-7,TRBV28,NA,TGTGCCAGCAGTTATATCGTGGGTCAGGCTTACGAGCAGTACTTC,CASSYIVGQAYEQYF
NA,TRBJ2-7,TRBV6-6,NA,TGTGCCAGCAGTTACAGCGAGTCAGATGGACCCTACGAGCAGTACTTC,CASSYSESDGPYEQYF
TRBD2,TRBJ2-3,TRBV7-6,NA,TGTGCCAGCAGCCTTCTAGCGGGGGGGGCCGAAGTTACGCAGTATTTT,CASSLLAGGAEVTQYF
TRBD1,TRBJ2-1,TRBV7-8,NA,TGTGCCAGCAATCACCGGGACAGTGGGGGCAATGAGCAGTTCTTC,CASNHRDSGGNEQFF
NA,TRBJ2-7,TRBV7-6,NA,TGTGCCAGCAGCTTAGGACAGGCCCCTGCCTACGAGCAGTACTTC,CASSLGQAPAYEQYF
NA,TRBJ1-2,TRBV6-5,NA,TGTGCCAGCAGTTGGGGGTCGGACTATGGCTACACCTTC,CASSWGSDYGYTF
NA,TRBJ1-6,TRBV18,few,TGTGCCAGCTCCGTACAAAGCTTGGATTCACCCCTCCACTTT,CASSVQSLDSPLHF
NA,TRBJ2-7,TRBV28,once,TGTGCCAGCAGGGAAACCGCCTACGAGCAGTACTTC,CASRETAYEQYF
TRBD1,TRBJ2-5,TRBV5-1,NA,TGCGCCAGCAGCCCCGACAGGGCAGAGACCCAGTACTTC,CASSPDRAETQYF
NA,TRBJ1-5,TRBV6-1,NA,TGTGCCAGCAGTTTGACTGAACCCACATCGCCCCAGCATTTT,CASSLTEPTSPQHF
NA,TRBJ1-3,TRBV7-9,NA,TGTGCCAGCAGCTCGGTCCCTGGAAACACCATATATTTT,CASSSVPGNTIYF
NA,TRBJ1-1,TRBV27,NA,TGTGCCAGCAGTTTACCGGGCGGCACTGAAGCTTTCTTT,CASSLPGGTEAFF
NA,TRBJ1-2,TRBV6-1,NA,TGTGCCAGCACCGAGCGGGGGGGTAACTATGGCTACACCTTC,CASTERGGNYGYTF
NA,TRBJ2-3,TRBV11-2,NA,TGTGCCAGCAGCTTATTTTACGGTTCCACAGATACGCAGTATTTT,CASSLFYGSTDTQYF
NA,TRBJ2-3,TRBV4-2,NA,TGTGCCAGCAGCCAGGCTGGTACTAGCACAGATACGCAGTATTTT,CASSQAGTSTDTQYF
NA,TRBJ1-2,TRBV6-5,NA,TGTGCCAGCAGTTATAGTGCAGAACGAGCTAACTATGGCTACACCTTC,CASSYSAERANYGYTF
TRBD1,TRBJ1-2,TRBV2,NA,TGTGCCAGCAGTGGGGTACAGGGGGCCTTGAATGGCTACACCTTC,CASSGVQGALNGYTF
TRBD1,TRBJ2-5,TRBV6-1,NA,TGTGCCAGCAGTGTAGACAGGGATGGCCAAGAGACCCAGTACTTC,CASSVDRDGQETQYF
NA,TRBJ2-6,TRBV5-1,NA,TGCGCCAGCAGCTTGGACTCTGGGGCCAACGTCCTGACTTTC,CASSLDSGANVLTF
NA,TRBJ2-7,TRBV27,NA,TGTGCCAGCAGTCTGGGACAATCCTACGAGCAGTACTTC,CASSLGQSYEQYF
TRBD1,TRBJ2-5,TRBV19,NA,TGTGCCAGTAGGGCCGGGACAGGGAGCCAAGAGACCCAGTACTTC,CASRAGTGSQETQYF
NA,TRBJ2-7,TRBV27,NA,TGTGCCAGCAGTTTTAAGATACGCAACGAGCAGTACTTC,CASSFKIRNEQYF
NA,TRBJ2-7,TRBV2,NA,TGTGCCAGCAGTGAATTCGGCGGCGAGCAGTACTTC,CASSEFGGEQYF
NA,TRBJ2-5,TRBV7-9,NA,TGTGCCAGCAGCCTTTCGGCAGGAGAGACCCAGTACTTC,CASSLSAGETQYF
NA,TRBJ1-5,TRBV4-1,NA,TGCGCCAGCACCCCCGAGGGAGGTAGCAATCAGCCCCAGCATTTT,CASTPEGGSNQPQHF
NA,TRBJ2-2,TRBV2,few,TGTGCCAGCGGGAGCTCAAACACCGGGGAGCTGTTTTTT,CASGSSNTGELFF
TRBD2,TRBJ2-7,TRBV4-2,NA,TGTGCCAGCAGCCCGACTAGCGGGACCTACGAGCAGTACTTC,CASSPTSGTYEQYF
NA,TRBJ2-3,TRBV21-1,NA,TGTGCCAGCAGCAAATGTCTTGAGACAGGGACAGATACGCAGTATTTT,CASSKCLETGTDTQYF
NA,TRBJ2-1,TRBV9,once,TGTGCCAGCAGCCCCGGGCAGGGTACCTACAATGAGCAGTTCTTC,CASSPGQGTYNEQFF
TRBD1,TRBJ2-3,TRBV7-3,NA,TGTGCCAGCAGCTTAGAGGGTCCAGGGGGCGCGAATACGCAGTATTTT,CASSLEGPGGANTQYF
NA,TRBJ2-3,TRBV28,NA,TGTGCCAGCAGTCCACGGTCTGCTCTTCACACGCAGTATTTT,CASSPRSALHTQYF
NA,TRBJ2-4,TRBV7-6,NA,TGTGCCAGCAGCCTGAACGGGGGCATTCAGTACTTC,CASSLNGGIQYF
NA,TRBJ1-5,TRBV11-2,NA,TGTGCCAGCAGCTTATCACAGGGTCAGCCCCAGCATTTT,CASSLSQGQPQHF
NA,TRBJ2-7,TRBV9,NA,TGTGCCAGCAGCGTAGAGGGGGGTAGCTCCTACGAGCAGTACTTC,CASSVEGGSSYEQYF
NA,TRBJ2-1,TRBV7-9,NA,TGTGCCAGCAGCACCACGGTAGATGGTACAAATGAGCAGTTCTTC,CASSTTVDGTNEQFF
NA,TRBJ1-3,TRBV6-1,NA,TGTGCCAGCAGTGCGGTCTCAGGGGCTGGAAACACCATATATTTT,CASSAVSGAGNTIYF
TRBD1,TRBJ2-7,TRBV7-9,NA,TGTGCCAGCAGCTTAGACTCCGGGACAGGGGCCTACGAGCAGTACTTC,CASSLDSGTGAYEQYF
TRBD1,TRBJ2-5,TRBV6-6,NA,TGTGCCAGCTTGGGACAGGGAGAGACCCAGTACTTC,CASLGQGETQYF
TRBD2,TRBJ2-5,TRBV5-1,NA,TGCGCCAGCAGCTGGAAAGGACTAGTTGGGTTCCAAGAGACCCAGTACTTC,CASSWKGLVGFQETQYF
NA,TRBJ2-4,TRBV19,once,TGTGCCAGTAGTATGTCGGGAGCCAAAAACATTCAGTACTTC,CASSMSGAKNIQYF
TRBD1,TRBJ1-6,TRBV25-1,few,TGTGCCAGCAGTGAATGGGACAGGGACTCACCCCTCCACTTT,CASSEWDRDSPLHF
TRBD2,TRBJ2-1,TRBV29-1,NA,TGCAGCGCTGAAAGCGGGAGGGTGGACAATGAGCAGTTCTTC,CSAESGRVDNEQFF
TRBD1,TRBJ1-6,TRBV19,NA,TGTGCCAGTAGATGGGGGACAGGGGGTAATTCACCCCTCCACTTT,CASRWGTGGNSPLHF
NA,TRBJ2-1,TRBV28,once,TGTGCCAGCAGAGTCTTGAGGGAGCAGTTCTTC,CASRVLREQFF
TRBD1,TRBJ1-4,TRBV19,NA,TGTGCCAGTAGAGTGACCGGGACAGCTAATGAAAAACTGTTTTTT,CASRVTGTANEKLFF
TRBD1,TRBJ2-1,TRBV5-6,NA,TGTGCCAGCAGCACAACATCCGGGACAGCTTACAATGAGCAGTTCTTC,CASSTTSGTAYNEQFF
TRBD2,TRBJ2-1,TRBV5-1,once,TGCGCCAGCAGCTTGGGACTAGCGGGGGGAGACAATGAGCAGTTCTTC,CASSLGLAGGDNEQFF
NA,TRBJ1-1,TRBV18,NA,TGTGCCAGCTCACGTCAGGACACCAACACTGAAGCTTTCTTT,CASSRQDTNTEAFF